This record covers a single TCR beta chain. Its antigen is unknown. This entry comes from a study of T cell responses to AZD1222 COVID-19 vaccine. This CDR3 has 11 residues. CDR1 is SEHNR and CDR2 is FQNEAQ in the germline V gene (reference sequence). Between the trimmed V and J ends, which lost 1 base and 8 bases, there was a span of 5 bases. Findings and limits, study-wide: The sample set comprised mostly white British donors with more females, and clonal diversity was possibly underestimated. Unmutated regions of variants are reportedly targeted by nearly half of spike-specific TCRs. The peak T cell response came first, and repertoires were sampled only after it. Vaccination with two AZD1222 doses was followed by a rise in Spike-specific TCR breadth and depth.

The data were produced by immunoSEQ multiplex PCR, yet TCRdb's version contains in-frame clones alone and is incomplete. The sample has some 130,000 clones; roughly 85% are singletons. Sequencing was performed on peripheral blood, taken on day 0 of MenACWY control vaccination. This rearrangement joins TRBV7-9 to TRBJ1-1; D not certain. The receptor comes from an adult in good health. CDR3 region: CASSLGLEAFF. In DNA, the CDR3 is TGTGCCAGCAGCTTAGGTTTGGAAGCTTTCTTT.